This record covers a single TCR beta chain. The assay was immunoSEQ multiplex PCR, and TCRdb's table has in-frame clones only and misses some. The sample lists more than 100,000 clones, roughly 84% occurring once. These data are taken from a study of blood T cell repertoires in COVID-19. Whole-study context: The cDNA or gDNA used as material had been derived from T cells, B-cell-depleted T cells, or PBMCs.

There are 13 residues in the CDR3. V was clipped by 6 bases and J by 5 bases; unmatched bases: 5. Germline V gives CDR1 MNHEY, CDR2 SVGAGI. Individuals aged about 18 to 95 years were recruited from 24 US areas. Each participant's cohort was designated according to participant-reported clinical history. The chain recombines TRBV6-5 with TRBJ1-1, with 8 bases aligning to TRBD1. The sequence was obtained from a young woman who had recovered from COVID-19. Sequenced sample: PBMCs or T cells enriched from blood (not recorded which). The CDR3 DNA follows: TGTGCCAGCAGGCGGACAGGGAATACTGAAGCTTTCTTT. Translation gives CASRRTGNTEAFF.